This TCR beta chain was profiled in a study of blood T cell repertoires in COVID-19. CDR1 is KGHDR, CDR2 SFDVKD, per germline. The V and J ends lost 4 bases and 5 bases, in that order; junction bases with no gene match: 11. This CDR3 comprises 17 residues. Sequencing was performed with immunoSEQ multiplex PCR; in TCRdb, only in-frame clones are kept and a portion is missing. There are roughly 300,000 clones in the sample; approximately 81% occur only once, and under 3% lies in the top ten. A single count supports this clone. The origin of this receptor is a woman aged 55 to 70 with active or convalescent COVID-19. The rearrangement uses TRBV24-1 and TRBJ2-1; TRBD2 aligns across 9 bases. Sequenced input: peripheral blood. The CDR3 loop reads CATSDSQLAGVDNEQFF. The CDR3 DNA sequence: TGTGCCACCAGTGACTCCCAACTAGCGGGTGTGGACAATGAGCAGTTCTTC.